The clone carrying this T cell receptor (beta chain) was seen at least ten times. As yet, its antigen is unknown. The data were obtained in a study of T cells after yellow fever vaccination. Study findings and constraints: Most clones from primary vaccination were detected again post-booster (approximately 96% CD4, about 88% CD8).

Template switching with 5'RACE generated the TCR cDNA and added a universal primer site and UMIs. TCRdb passed the 5' RACE reads through MiXCR, listing each CDR3 protein once. The top ten clones hold 18% of a sample with some 350,000 distinct CDR3 sequences, more than 9% of them seen once. In germline, CDR1 is LGHNA, CDR2 YSLEER. J lost 2 bases, V lost 3 bases, and 3 bases had no gene match. The CDR3 is 14 amino acids. Sample: PBMCs, taken on the day of the first yellow fever vaccination. The genes are TRBV4-3 and TRBJ1-2; 7 bases match TRBD1. The clonotype was recovered from a man between 18 and 35 years old who received the YFV17D yellow fever vaccine. The CDR3 DNA follows: TGCGCCAGCAGCCAGGGACAGCAGAACTATGGCTACACCTTC. Protein: CASSQGQQNYGYTF.